This passage covers 6 T cell receptor beta chains from one sample sequenced in a study of metastatic and nonmetastatic thyroid tumors. TCRdb called clones again from the PCR reads with MiXCR. The table has around 26,000 clones, roughly an eighth seen once; the top ten hold 15% to 20%. Among the patients, none had received any treatment before thyroid surgery. The material sequenced was blood. The source is a female donor with papillary thyroid cancer or a benign thyroid nodule (not recorded which). Some clones in this sample may be carry-over from other donors' samples.

This clone occurred a few times. A much larger clone lies a single base off, so this may be a read error. Other DNA sequences of this sample code for an identical CDR3. This sequence joins TRBV7-6 and TRBJ2-3; TRBD2 matches at 13 bases. V gave up 1 base and J gave up 3 bases; unmatched junction bases: 4. This CDR3 is built from 17 residues. The V gene's germline CDR1 is SGHVS and CDR2 FNYEAQ. DNA of the CDR3: TGTGCCAGCAGCTTAGGGACTAGCGGGAGTGGGACAGATACGCAGTATTTT. Its translation: CASSLGTSGSGTDTQYF.

About this clone: Germline and junction disagree at one end, which may indicate a read error. This chain connects TRBV10-3 to TRBJ2-3; TRBD2 aligns across 10 bases. Germline CDR1 ENHRY, CDR2 SYGVKD. CDR3 length equals 17 residues. The CDR3 nucleotides are TGTGCCATCAGTTTAGAGCGGGAGGGGTCACACACAGATACGCGGTATTTT. Residues: CAISLEREGSHTDTRYF.

This clone was observed many times. V and J are TRBV6-2 or TRBV6-3 and TRBJ1-2; no definite D call. The CDR3 loop spans 13 amino acids. CDR1 MNHEY and CDR2 SVGEGT come from the germline V gene. Trimming cost V 2 bases and J 0 bases, with 4 bases left between them. CDR3 amino acids: CASSYLPNYGYTF. The DNA of the CDR3 is TGTGCCAGCAGTTACCTCCCTAACTATGGCTACACCTTC.

There are a few counts of this clone. Germline and junction disagree at one end, which may indicate a read error. The chain combines TRBV20-1 with TRBJ2-1, with TRBD2 matching 8 bases. This CDR3 comprises 16 residues. Germline V gives CDR1 DFQATT, CDR2 SNEGSKA (reference sequence). The CDR3 here is CSTSGGSGIVYNERFF. CDR3 nucleotides: TGCAGTACAAGTGGCGGTAGCGGGATCGTCTACAATGAGCGGTTCTTC.

This clone was seen ten or more times. V gene TRBV7-9 combines with J gene TRBJ2-1, with TRBD2 matching over 10 bases. With V trimmed by 3 bases and J by 5 bases, 7 bases remained unmatched. Germline V gene data show CDR1 as SEHNR and CDR2 as FQNEAQ (reference sequence). The CDR3 runs to 16 residues. The chain's CDR3 is CASSFLAGEGNNEQFF. The CDR3 nucleotides read TGTGCCAGCAGCTTCCTAGCGGGAGAGGGAAACAATGAGCAGTTCTTC.

This clone has at least ten counts. The CDR3 nucleotides read TGTGCCTGGAGGGCAGGGTCTACCGTGGACACTGAAGCTTTCTTT. Protein product: CAWRAGSTVDTEAFF. The chain couples TRBV30 to TRBJ1-1; the D gene is possibly TRBD1 (5 bases). The CDR3 totals 15 residues. Germline V lookup: CDR1 GTSNPN, CDR2 SVGIG (reference sequence). The V end was cut by 3 bases, the J end by 3 bases, with 17 bases between.